This T cell receptor beta chain was retrieved from a study of CD8+ T cells in alopecia areata. About the research overall: Treated patients swallowed 5 to 10 mg of oral tofacitinib twice daily.

This clone was picked up a small number of times. Its antigen remains unidentified. Treatment meaning: oral pan-JAK inhibitor, 5-10 mg twice daily. From PBMCs, CD4+ and CD8+ T cells were sorted. The CDR3 is made up of 15 amino acids. Germline assignment: CDR1 MDHEN and CDR2 SYDVKM. V was pared by 8 bases and J by 4 bases, with 14 bases of the junction left unmatched. Findings and caveats of the study: Lesional scalp, especially alopecia totalis/universalis, showed higher clonality than normal scalp.

RNA was isolated and reverse transcribed to cDNA, the sequencing template. The assay was immunoSEQ multiplex PCR, and TCRdb's table has in-frame clones only and misses some. This table has some 200,000 clones, roughly 50% appearing once. The rearrangement joins TRBV28 to TRBJ2-7; 7 nucleotides align to TRBD1. This clonotype originated in a human donor with alopecia areata. The sequencing used CD4+ T cells sorted from blood, collected at week 24, from a patient treated with tofacitinib. The CDR3 reads CASAEPGQRTYEQYF. The CDR3 DNA is TGTGCCAGCGCGGAGCCGGGACAGAGAACTTACGAGCAGTACTTC. The whole variable domain, remainder taken from reference TRBV28 and TRBJ2-7, is DVKVTQSSRYLVKRTGEKVFLECVQDMDHENMFWYRQDPGLGLRLIYFSYDVKMKEKGDIPEGYSVSREKKERFSLILESASTNQTSMYLCASAEPGQRTYEQYFGPGTRLTVT.